The TCR beta chain described here comes from a study of chemoradiotherapy in HPV16-positive cancers. Study observations and caveats: Functional assays defining HPV-specific T cells used only two HPV16-positive patients.

The germline CDR1 and CDR2 sequences are SGHRS and YFSETQ. V lost 0 bases, J lost 5 bases, and 11 bases lay in between. This CDR3 contains 14 residues. Over chemoradiotherapy, repertoires were sampled more than once. Libraries were prepared by immunoSEQ multiplex PCR; TCRdb keeps only in-frame clonotypes and omits some of them. Of approximately 1,500 clones in the sample, roughly nine tenths were seen once. As concerns this clone: Its antigen is still unknown.

The origin of this receptor is a human donor with HPV-associated anogenital cancer. The chain uses TRBV5-1 and TRBJ2-5; perhaps D is TRBD1 or TRBD2 (5 bases each). The sample here was tumor tissue, taken from a patient who underwent chemoradiotherapy. The CDR3 loop is CASSLGGIWETQYF. CDR3 sequence (DNA): TGCGCCAGCAGCTTGGGGGGGATCTGGGAGACCCAGTACTTC.